A single TCR beta chain is shown here with its context. Its antigen is not yet known. There are no base qualities to consult, and no much larger clone falls within one base. The CDR3, cysteine through phenylalanine, is 18 amino acids long. Of the read, only the CDR3 DNA is kept; its 54 bases are in frame from base 1. From a lookup of the germline V gene (reference sequence), CDR1 and CDR2 are GTSNPN and SVGIG. A distance of 22 bases separates the germline ends of V and J, which lose 3 bases and 0 bases respectively. This sample was included in a study of identical twins (dated by TCRdb to about 2016). Background on the whole study: To test whether fetal clonotypes persist, the study used deep sequencing on TCR alpha and beta repertoires from monozygotic twins, unrelated adults of various ages, and cord blood. To rule out contamination, the twin experiments were replicated at different times with different library preparation protocols. Summary of the overall study and its limitations: Compared with coincidental sharing between unrelated individuals, out-of-frame TCR alpha sequences shared between twins showed an excess of sequences with low generation probability. Abundant cord blood beta clonotypes had fewer insertions, young adult naive repertoires showed a similar but weaker trend, and memory repertoires showed no such trend. In monozygotic twins, out-of-frame TCR alpha sharing was systematically underestimated by recombination models, although the models agreed with sharing between unrelated individuals. Because the same donors could not be followed over many years, conclusions were based on cross-sectional statistical analysis. Invariant T cells such as MAIT and iNKT could partly confound zero-insertion analyses, although diverse VJ usage argued against such confounding for most clonotypes. The excess sharing between twins in beta out-of-frame sequences was weaker because fewer shared sequences reduced the signal-to-noise ratio.

All donors were healthy Caucasians. Miltenyi CD45RO+ enrichment and human naive T-cell isolation kits were used to isolate memory (CD45RO+) and naive T cells from PBMC. Receptors were amplified or captured by 5' RACE. Sequencer: Illumina HiSeq 2000. A universal primer binding site was introduced by template switching, and a unique molecular identifier was present in the final cDNA, enabling accurate counting of TCR cDNA molecules. Specific primers in the conserved constant-segment region were used to synthesize first-strand cDNA for the TCR alpha and beta chains. To control for contamination, every cDNA library carried two barcodes: a SMART-Mk sample barcode plus Illumina barcodes. TruSeq adapter sequences, together with Illumina sample barcodes, were added in two successive PCR steps. TCR alpha and beta cDNA libraries were sequenced on the Illumina HiSeq platform with custom primers. The study's own analysis went as follows. MiGEC was used to process raw reads and extract unique molecular identifiers, and MiXCR was used to find CDR3 positions. For each individual, recombination models were inferred using an EM algorithm with the repgenHMM and IGoR tools. Shared clonotype analysis was performed with the tcR package in R, normalizing sharing by the product of cloneset sizes. To study raw recombination free of thymic and clonal selection effects, out-of-frame nonproductive sequences were analyzed. TCRdb applied fastp at Q25 and MiXCR to the public reads, then kept only in-frame beta chains. Each CDR3 protein appears once, grouped with its most common genes and DNA. The V and J calls shown here were made by TCRdb, not taken from the authors' results. For this sample there are about 240,000 distinct CDR3 sequences; under 12% appear just once. 8% to 10% of the sample is taken by the ten largest.

The receptor's source is a man in his forties or fifties in good health. The specimen was memory T cells sorted from blood. This specimen's cell subset or site label, interpreted: CD45RO+ enriched T cells. The V gene is TRBV30 and the J gene is TRBJ2-3; 6 matching bases give a weak D call of TRBD2. Read as DNA, the sequence is TGTGCCTGGAGGGGACTCGGGGGTCTATTTCTTAGCACAGATACGCAGTATTTT. Its protein product is CAWRGLGGLFLSTDTQYF.